This TCR beta chain is from a study of blood T cell repertoires in COVID-19. For the study at large: Collection of acute and convalescent COVID-19 samples took place in the United States, Italy and Spain. T cells, B-cell-depleted T cells, or PBMCs provided the cDNA or gDNA that served as material.

Relative to its sample, this clone is medium-sized. Germline values: CDR1 DFQATT, CDR2 SNEGSKA (reference sequence). CDR3 length: 17 residues. With 3 bases clipped from V and 3 bases from J, the junction kept 14 bases outside the gene matches. Per the authors' pipeline: Amplification with reference gene primers provided the estimates of nucleated cell counts. The method was immunoSEQ multiplex PCR; TCRdb's version includes in-frame clones alone and lacks a portion of them. Clonal size and the V and J genes are those of that table, whereas D and trimming came from the DNA. The repertoire holds 65,000 to 75,000 clones, with around 82% as singletons.

What was sequenced was peripheral blood. The sequence was obtained from a woman aged 55-70 years with acute or convalescent COVID-19. The chain recombines TRBV20-1 with TRBJ2-1, with TRBD1 matching 7 bases. The CDR3 sequence is CSASPLPDRSYYNEQFF. The CDR3 DNA reads as TGCAGTGCTAGTCCCCTCCCGGACAGGAGCTACTACAATGAGCAGTTCTTC.